The clone carrying this T cell receptor beta chain was counted only a few times. V was pared by 2 bases and J by 5 bases, with 10 bases between. Germline values: CDR1 SEHNR, CDR2 FQNEAQ (reference sequence). This CDR3 region has 13 residues. The entry originates in a study of blood T cells in healthy people across ages. PCR was performed a second time for about 6 to 11 cycles using a sample-barcoded 5' primer and a J-beta primer mix. TCRdb re-called the 5' RACE reads through MiXCR, storing one row per CDR3 protein. Of over 700,000 distinct CDR3 sequences listed, 20% to 25% were seen once; the top ten hold around 9.2%. The donors, healthy Caucasians from Russia, were aged roughly 6 to 90. The same data also went into a second study, on T cells of mothers and their children. From that paper: Inherited differences only slightly affect thymic shaping of TCR recombination output.

Sequencing was performed on blood. The genes are TRBV7-9 and TRBJ2-7; D not resolved. The TCR sequence derives from a boy aged 10-17 years in good health. CDR3 bases: TGTGCCAGCAGCTTACTAGAAGTTGACGAGCAGTACTTC. This encodes CASSLLEVDEQYF. Combining the CDR3 with reference TRBV7-9 and TRBJ2-7 gives the whole variable domain DTGVSQNPRHKITKRGQNVTFRCDPISEHNRLYWYRQTLGQGPEFLTYFQNEAQLEKSRLLSDRFSAERPKGSFSTLEIQRTEQGDSAMYLCASSLLEVDEQYFGPGTRLTVT.